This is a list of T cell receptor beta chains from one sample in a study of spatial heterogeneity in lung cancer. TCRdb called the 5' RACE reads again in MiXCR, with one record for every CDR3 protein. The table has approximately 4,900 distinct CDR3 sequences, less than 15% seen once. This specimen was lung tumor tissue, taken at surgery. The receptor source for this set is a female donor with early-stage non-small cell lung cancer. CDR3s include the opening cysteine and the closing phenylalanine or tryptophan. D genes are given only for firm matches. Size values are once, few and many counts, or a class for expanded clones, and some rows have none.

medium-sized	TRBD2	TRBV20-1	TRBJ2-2	TGCAGTGCTAGAAGAGGCGGGGGGCCGAACACCGGGGAGCTGTTTTTT	CSARRGGGPNTGELFF
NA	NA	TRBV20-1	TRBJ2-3	TGCAGTGCCCAAAACCCCCTGGCTCGCACAGATACGCAGTATTTT	CSAQNPLARTDTQYF
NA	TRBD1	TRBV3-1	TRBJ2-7	TGTGCCAGCAGCCAAGTGGGGACAGCGGACTTACCTTACTTC	CASSQVGTADLPYF
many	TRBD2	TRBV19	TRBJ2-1	TGTGCCAGTAGTATCCTAGCGGGGGGAATCCAGAGCTCCTACAATGAGCAGTTCTTC	CASSILAGGIQSSYNEQFF
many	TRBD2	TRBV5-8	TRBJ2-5	TGTGCCAGCAGCTTAGGGACGGGGGGAGAGGAGACCCAGTACTTC	CASSLGTGGEETQYF
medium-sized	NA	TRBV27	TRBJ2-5	TGTGCCAGCAGCACGGGGATCCAAGAGACCCAGTACTTC	CASSTGIQETQYF
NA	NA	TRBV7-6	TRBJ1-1	TGTGCCAGCAGCCTAGGGGACAACACTGAAGCTTTCTTT	CASSLGDNTEAFF
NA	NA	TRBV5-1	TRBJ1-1	TGCGCCAGCAGCGCTACAGGGCGAGACACTGAAGCTTTCTTT	CASSATGRDTEAFF
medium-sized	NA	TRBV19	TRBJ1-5	TGTGCCAGTAGTATGGCCAGCAATCAGCCCCAGCATTTT	CASSMASNQPQHF
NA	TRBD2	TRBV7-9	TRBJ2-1	TGTGCCAGCAGCCTCGGACTAGCGGTCTCCTACAATGAGCAGTTCTTC	CASSLGLAVSYNEQFF
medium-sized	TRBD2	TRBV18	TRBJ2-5	TGTGCCAGCTCACCTCAAGCGGGGGGACAAGAGACCCAGTACTTC	CASSPQAGGQETQYF
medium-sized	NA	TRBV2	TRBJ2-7	TGTGCCAGCAGTGAAGCGGTCGGGTCCGAGCAGTACTTC	CASSEAVGSEQYF
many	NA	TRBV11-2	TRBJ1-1	TGTGCCAGCAGCGTCTCCCCAGCCCTAATTCTCGGGGGGAACACTGAAGCTTTCTTT	CASSVSPALILGGNTEAFF
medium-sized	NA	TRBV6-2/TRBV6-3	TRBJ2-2	TGTGCCAGCAGTTTTTGGACCACTCCTTCGGTCGGGGAGCTGTTTTTT	CASSFWTTPSVGELFF
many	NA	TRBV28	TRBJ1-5	TGTGCCAGCAGCCTAACAGGGTTTCGGCAGCCCCAGCATTTT	CASSLTGFRQPQHF
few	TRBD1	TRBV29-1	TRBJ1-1	TGCAGCGTGGACAGGGGAAACACTGAAGCTTTCTTT	CSVDRGNTEAFF
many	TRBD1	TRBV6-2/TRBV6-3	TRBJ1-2	TGTGCCAGCAGCCTCCAATCCGGGGACAGCTCTGGCTACACCTTC	CASSLQSGDSSGYTF
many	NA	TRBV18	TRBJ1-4	TGTGCCAGCTCACCCGACGGTAATGAAAAACTGTTTTTT	CASSPDGNEKLFF
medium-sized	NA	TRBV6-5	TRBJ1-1	TGTGCCGGAAACGACGAAGCTTTCTTT	CAGNDEAFF
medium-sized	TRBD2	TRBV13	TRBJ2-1	TGTGCCAGCAGCTCCCGACTAGCGGGGAATGAGCAGTTCTTC	CASSSRLAGNEQFF
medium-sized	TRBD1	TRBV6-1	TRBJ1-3	TGTGCCAGCAGTGCAAAACCTACCGGGACAGGGGGCGTAAAGGGTTCTGGAAACACCATATATTTT	CASSAKPTGTGGVKGSGNTIYF
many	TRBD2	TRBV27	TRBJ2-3	TGTGCCAGCAGTTGGGGGGGTTCCACAGATACGCAGTATTTT	CASSWGGSTDTQYF
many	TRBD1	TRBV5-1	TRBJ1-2	TGCGCCAGCAGCCCGGGACAGGGGGCGCCCGGCTACACCTTC	CASSPGQGAPGYTF
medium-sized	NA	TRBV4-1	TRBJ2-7	TGCGCCAGCAGCCAAGGTGGGCAGGGGTACGAGCAGTACTTC	CASSQGGQGYEQYF
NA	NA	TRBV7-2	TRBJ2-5	TGTGCCAGCAGCTTAGGCTGGGAAGAGACCCAGTACTTC	CASSLGWEETQYF
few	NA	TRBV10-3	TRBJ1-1	TGTGCCATCAGTGAGAATGTAGGAGAAGCTTTCTTT	CAISENVGEAFF
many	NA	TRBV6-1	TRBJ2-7	TGTGCCAGCAGCTCGGACCTCTACGAGCAGTACTTC	CASSSDLYEQYF
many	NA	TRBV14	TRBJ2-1	TGTGCCAGCAGAGCCCCCAGAGAGAATGAGCAGTTCTTC	CASRAPRENEQFF
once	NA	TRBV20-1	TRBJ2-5	TGCAGTGCTAGAGTAGGGGGAATTACGGAGACCCAGTACTTC	CSARVGGITETQYF
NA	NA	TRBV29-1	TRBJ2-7	TGCAGCGTCGCGAGGGACGCGGGTACCTACGAGCAGTACTTC	CSVARDAGTYEQYF
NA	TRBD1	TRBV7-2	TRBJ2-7	TGTGCCAGCAGCTCTAGGACAGGCCAATACGAGCAGTACTTC	CASSSRTGQYEQYF
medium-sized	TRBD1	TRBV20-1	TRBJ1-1	TGCAGTGCCGGGACAGGAATGAACACTGAAGCTTTCTTT	CSAGTGMNTEAFF
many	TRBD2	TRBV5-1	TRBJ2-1	TGCGCCAGCAGCTTGGTGGCGGGGGGAGTGTACAATGAGCAGTTCTTC	CASSLVAGGVYNEQFF
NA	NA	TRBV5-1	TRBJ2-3	TGCGCCAGCAGCCGGGACGGGGGGCCGGGGGATACGCAGTATTTT	CASSRDGGPGDTQYF
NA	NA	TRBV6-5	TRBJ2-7	TGTGCCAGCAGTTACCGGGATGAGAGCTCCTACGAGCAGTACTTC	CASSYRDESSYEQYF
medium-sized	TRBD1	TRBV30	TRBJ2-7	TGTGCCTGGAAGGACAGGTCCTACGAGCAGTACTTC	CAWKDRSYEQYF
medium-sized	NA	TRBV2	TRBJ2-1	TGTGCCAGCAGGTTACGGGGCAGCTCCTACAATGAGCAGTTCTTC	CASRLRGSSYNEQFF
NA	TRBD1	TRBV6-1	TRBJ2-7	TGTGCCAGCAGTGAAGACGACAGGGCCTACGAGCAGTACTTC	CASSEDDRAYEQYF
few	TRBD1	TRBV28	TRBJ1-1	TGTGCCAGCAGTCTCTCACAGGGGTGGACTGAAGCTTTCTTT	CASSLSQGWTEAFF
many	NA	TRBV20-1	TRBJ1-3	TGCAGTGCTAGAGATAGGGGGGGAGTGGATAGAAACACCATATATTTT	CSARDRGGVDRNTIYF
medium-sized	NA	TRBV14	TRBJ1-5	TGTGCCAGCAGCCAAGTTACAAGGCCGAGCAATCAGCCCCAGCATTTT	CASSQVTRPSNQPQHF
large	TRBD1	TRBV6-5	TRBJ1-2	TGTGCCAGCAGACACAGGGGGCCCGTCTATGGCTACACCTTC	CASRHRGPVYGYTF